The 30 T cell receptor beta chains listed next were all sequenced from one sample in a study of CD8 T cells in ankylosing spondylitis. Each CDR3 protein gets one entry after TCRdb re-called the 5' RACE reads with MiXCR. Of around 300,000 distinct CDR3 sequences listed, about 14% are singletons. The material sequenced was blood, either unsorted or a sorted T cell fraction (not recorded which). These receptors all come from a male donor with ankylosing spondylitis or in good health (not recorded which).

The chain links TRBV14 to TRBJ2-1; tentatively, D is TRBD2 (6 bases). Germline values: CDR1 SGHDN, CDR2 FVKESK. The CDR3 loop spans 16 amino acids. Trimming shortened V by 0 bases and J by 4 bases, and 13 bases separated the two germline ends. The DNA of the CDR3 is TGTGCCAGCAGCCAAGATTCCGGGAGCCAGTACAATGAGCAGTTCTTC. This encodes CASSQDSGSQYNEQFF.

This clonotype was counted many times. The V and J genes are TRBV5-6 and TRBJ1-1, with no clear D. The CDR3 is 13 residues long. Germline assignment: CDR1 SGHDT and CDR2 YYEEEE. The ends were cut back, 4 bases at V and 1 base at J, with 8 bases in the middle. CDR3 sequence reads: CASSQRRNTEAFF. The CDR3 nucleotides read TGTGCCAGCAGCCAACGTAGGAACACTGAAGCTTTCTTT. The whole variable domain, filled in from reference TRBV5-6 and TRBJ1-1, reads DAGVTQSPTHLIKTRGQQVTLRCSPKSGHDTVSWYQQALGQGPQFIFQYYEEEERQRGNFPDRFSGHQFPNYSSELNVNALLLGDSALYLCASSQRRNTEAFFGQGTRLTVV.

The rearrangement uses TRBV3-1 and TRBJ2-3; TRBD2 aligns across 10 bases. The CDR3 is 15 amino acids. V trimming: 1 base; J trimming: 7 bases; junction bases outside the gene matches: 5. Looked up from germline, CDR1 is LGHDT and CDR2 is YNNKEL (reference sequence). The CDR3 sequence is CASSQGTSGGYTQYF. The CDR3 DNA is TGTGCCAGCAGCCAAGGGACTAGCGGTGGATATACGCAGTATTTT.

The chain joins TRBV27 to TRBJ1-2, with 9 positions matching TRBD1. The CDR3 is 13 amino acids. Germline-derived CDR1 and CDR2 are MNHEY and SMNVEV (reference sequence). Trimming cost V 5 bases and J 8 bases; bases outside gene matches: 6. Here the CDR3 reads CASSPWDRDGYTF. In DNA form, the CDR3 reads TGTGCCAGCAGTCCCTGGGACAGGGACGGCTACACCTTC.

There are many counts of this clonotype. The chain carries TRBV5-1 and TRBJ2-3; 7 bases are shared with TRBD1. Germline trimming cut 5 bases from V and 2 bases from J; bases unmatched to any gene: 5. The CDR3 spans 14 residues. Germline V CDR1 and CDR2: SGHRS, YFSETQ. As DNA, the CDR3 is TGCGCCAGCAGAGGGGGCCCGACCACAGATACGCAGTATTTT. This encodes CASRGGPTTDTQYF.

The rearrangement uses TRBV5-1 and TRBJ2-2; the match to TRBD1 covers 9 bases. With 4 bases clipped from V and 7 bases from J, the junction kept 17 bases outside the gene matches. This CDR3 contains 18 residues. Germline values: CDR1 SGHRS, CDR2 YFSETQ. The CDR3 bases are TGCGCCAGCAGCGCCCCTGAGACCGGACAGGGGAGTATCGGGGAGCTGTTTTTT. Encoded protein: CASSAPETGQGSIGELFF.

The DNA for the CDR3 is TGTGCCACCCGGCGGGACTTCCAAGAGACCCAGTACTTC. Protein: CATRRDFQETQYF. This chain connects TRBV19 to TRBJ2-5, with D tentatively TRBD2 (6 bases). This CDR3 has 13 amino acids. Per germline, CDR1 LNHDA and CDR2 SQIVND (reference sequence). With 10 bases removed from V and 1 base from J, the gap between germline ends came to 13 bases.

The CDR3 here is CAVGVANYGYTF. CDR3 DNA: TGTGCCGTAGGTGTAGCTAACTATGGCTACACCTTC. The chain is built from TRBV19 and TRBJ1-2; D is unresolved. The CDR3 spans 12 residues. Germline lookup yields CDR1 LNHDA and CDR2 SQIVND (reference sequence). The V gene lost 11 bases and the J gene lost 0 bases, with 10 bases spanning the gap.

This clonotype was picked up many times. The V and J genes are TRBV4-2 and TRBJ2-3, with a possible D match to TRBD2 (5 bases). V was cut by 6 bases and J by 2 bases, with 6 bases left in between. Germline CDR1 and CDR2: LGHNA and YNFKEQ. CDR3 length: 12 amino acids. The CDR3 here is CASRDFTDTQYF. In DNA form, the CDR3 reads TGTGCCAGCAGGGACTTCACAGATACGCAGTATTTT.

The V and J genes are TRBV5-1 and TRBJ1-2; D is perhaps TRBD1 (6 bases). The V and J ends lost 4 bases and 4 bases respectively, with 17 bases between them. Germline values: CDR1 SGHRS, CDR2 YFSETQ. This CDR3 comprises 15 residues. The CDR3 bases are TGCGCCAGCAGCAAGGACAGCGGGGGACTCTATGGCTACACCTTC. Protein: CASSKDSGGLYGYTF.

The rearrangement uses TRBV29-1 and TRBJ2-3, with a weak D call TRBD1 (5 bases). Germline CDR1 is SQVTM and CDR2 is ANQGSEA. The CDR3 runs 13 residues. Trimming took off 3 bases at V and 6 bases at J, with 13 bases between the two ends. In nucleotides, the CDR3 is TGCAGCGTTGAGGCTGTGCCAGGGGATACGCAGTATTTT. This gives the protein CSVEAVPGDTQYF.

The chain combines TRBV12-3 or TRBV12-4 with TRBJ2-1, with D maybe TRBD2 (5 bases). The germline V and J ends were trimmed by 6 bases and 2 bases, with 8 bases remaining between them. CDR3 size: 13 residues. CDR3 residues: CASRDSAYNEQFF. The CDR3 DNA sequence: TGTGCCAGCAGGGACTCGGCCTACAATGAGCAGTTCTTC.

Only a few counts were recorded for this clonotype. This rearrangement joins TRBV27 to TRBJ2-2; 9 positions agree with TRBD2. The CDR3 runs to 16 residues. The ends lost 8 bases at V and 4 bases at J; junction bases unmatched: 11. The V gene's germline CDR1 is MNHEY and CDR2 SMNVEV (reference sequence). The CDR3 coding sequence is TGTGCCAGCGCATTTCTCTGGACTAGCGCCACCGGGGAGCTGTTTTTT. This gives the protein CASAFLWTSATGELFF.

This rearrangement joins TRBV5-4 to TRBJ2-7; 8 bases line up with TRBD2. CDR3 length: 16 residues. V trimming: 2 bases; J trimming: 2 bases; junction bases outside the gene matches: 9. Germline CDR1 is SGHNT and CDR2 is YYREEE (reference sequence). CDR3 in DNA: TGTGCCAGCAGCTTTGAGGGGCTAGCGGGCACCTACGAGCAGTACTTC. Translating gives CASSFEGLAGTYEQYF.

This sequence joins TRBV7-8 and TRBJ2-5, with a tentative D call TRBD2 (6 bases). Trimming shortened V by 5 bases and J by 2 bases, and 15 bases separated the two germline ends. The CDR3 is made up of 15 amino acids. From germline, CDR1 is SGHVS and CDR2 FQNEAQ. In nucleotides, the CDR3 is TGTGCCAGCAGCCGGGATAGCGGCGCTCAAGAGACCCAGTACTTC. Translated: CASSRDSGAQETQYF. Combining the CDR3 with reference TRBV7-8 and TRBJ2-5 gives the whole variable domain GAGVSQSPRYKVAKRGQDVALRCDPISGHVSLFWYQQALGQGPEFLTYFQNEAQLDKSGLPSDRFFAERPEGSVSTLKIQRTQQEDSAVYLCASSRDSGAQETQYFGPGTRLLVL.

This clonotype was detected ten times or more. The V call is TRBV5-1, the J call TRBJ2-2; the D is unclear. Germline CDR1 and CDR2: SGHRS and YFSETQ. This CDR3 is built from 14 residues. The V end lost 0 bases, the J end lost 4 bases, and 7 bases lay between the germline ends. The CDR3 spells CASSLDNPTGELFF. The CDR3 bases are TGCGCCAGCAGCTTGGATAATCCCACCGGGGAGCTGTTTTTT.

This chain connects TRBV10-3 to TRBJ1-2; TRBD1 matches at 9 bases. The CDR3 contains 12 residues. Germline V gene sequence: CDR1 ENHRY, CDR2 SYGVKD. The trim removed 8 bases at V and 5 bases at J, leaving 3 bases unmatched. The CDR3 sequence is CAIGDRAYGYTF. The CDR3 DNA follows: TGTGCCATCGGGGACAGGGCATATGGCTACACCTTC.

This clonotype was observed a few times. The rearrangement uses TRBV3-1 and TRBJ2-5, with D perhaps TRBD1 (5 bases). V gave up 4 bases and J gave up 2 bases, with 14 bases separating them. Germline values: CDR1 LGHDT, CDR2 YNNKEL (reference sequence). This CDR3 has 15 amino acids. This CDR3 reads CASSPRQGPQETQYF. The CDR3 DNA reads as TGTGCCAGCAGCCCTCGGCAGGGTCCTCAAGAGACCCAGTACTTC.

This clonotype was seen repeatedly, ten times or more. This rearrangement joins TRBV11-2 to TRBJ1-1; 8 nucleotides line up with TRBD1. The germline gives CDR1 SGHAT, CDR2 FQNNGV. The CDR3 consists of 15 residues. V shed 5 bases and J 1 base; nucleotides not matched to a gene: 6. The CDR3 region is CASSLEGQANTEAFF. In DNA, the CDR3 is TGTGCCAGCAGCCTCGAGGGACAGGCGAACACTGAAGCTTTCTTT.

This clonotype was detected a few times. The chain is built from TRBV20-1 and TRBJ1-4; D gene uncertain. CDR1 and CDR2 (germline): DFQATT, SNEGSKA (reference sequence). The CDR3 consists of 14 residues. V was cut by 6 bases and J by 5 bases, with 16 bases left in between. This CDR3 reads CSATPSAPNEKLFF. The CDR3 DNA is TGCAGTGCCACACCTAGTGCCCCAAATGAAAAACTGTTTTTT.

This clonotype was observed at least ten times. The rearrangement joins TRBV5-1 to TRBJ2-3; TRBD1 is a possible D gene (5 bases). Germline V lookup: CDR1 SGHRS, CDR2 YFSETQ. CDR3 size: 14 residues. V was shortened by 3 bases and J by 4 bases, with 12 bases between the two germline ends. CDR3 DNA: TGCGCCAGCAGCTCCCTGACAGCCCCAGATACGCAGTATTTT. Translated, it gives CASSSLTAPDTQYF.

The chain employs TRBV5-1 and TRBJ1-2, with D perhaps matching TRBD1 (5 bases). V lost 1 base and J 7 bases, leaving 17 bases between the germline ends. The CDR3 runs 15 residues. CDR1 is SGHRS and CDR2 is YFSETQ in the germline V gene. The CDR3 is CASSLMGGRDGGYTF. The CDR3 nucleotides read TGCGCCAGCAGCTTGATGGGCGGCAGGGACGGTGGCTACACCTTC.

This clonotype was counted only a few times. The J gene is TRBJ1-4, the V gene TRBV10-2; maybe TRBD1 (6 bases). CDR3 length: 15 residues. Per the germline V gene, CDR1 is WSHSY and CDR2 is SAAADI. V gave up 3 bases and J gave up 11 bases, with 19 bases separating them. In DNA form, the CDR3 reads TGCGCCAGCAGTGAACGTGGGACAACGGCCGGTAAACTGTTTTTT. Encoded protein: CASSERGTTAGKLFF.

This clonotype was counted many times. This chain links TRBV20-1 with TRBJ1-2; D gene ambiguous. With 8 bases removed from V and 2 bases from J, the gap between germline ends came to 12 bases. CDR3 length equals 12 residues. The germline V gene has CDR1 DFQATT and CDR2 SNEGSKA (reference sequence). DNA for the CDR3: TGCAGTCTTCCAACGGCCAACTATGGCTACACCTTC. This translates into CSLPTANYGYTF.

This chain links TRBV2 with TRBJ1-4; the match to TRBD1 covers 7 bases. This CDR3 region has 12 residues. The V segment lost 6 bases and the J segment 11 bases; nucleotides outside the gene matches: 6. Germline CDR1 is SNHLY and CDR2 is FYNNEI. As DNA, the CDR3 is TGTGCCAGCAGCCCTGAGGACAGGAAACTGTTTTTT. Translation: CASSPEDRKLFF.

The chain employs TRBV7-2 and TRBJ1-5; D is uncertain. In germline, CDR1 is SGHTA, CDR2 FQGNSA. V lost 1 base and J 0 bases, leaving 7 bases between the germline ends. The CDR3 consists of 15 residues. In DNA, the CDR3 is TGTGCCAGCAGCTTAGGGGTATATAGCAATCAGCCCCAGCATTTT. It is translated as CASSLGVYSNQPQHF.

This clonotype was seen ten or more times. The rearrangement links TRBV6-5 to TRBJ1-2; D is undetermined. V dropped 8 bases and J dropped 4 bases, with 11 bases sitting between them. The CDR3 is 12 residues long. Germline loops: CDR1 MNHEY, CDR2 SVGAGI. The CDR3 protein is CASSQNSYGYTF. DNA for the CDR3: TGTGCCAGCTCCCAGAACAGCTATGGCTACACCTTC.

This chain joins TRBV19 and TRBJ2-7; tentatively, D is TRBD1 (5 bases). Germline loops: CDR1 LNHDA, CDR2 SQIVND (reference sequence). Trimming pared 6 bases from V and 5 bases from J, leaving 17 bases between. The CDR3 runs 14 residues. CDR3 sequence: CASSETGQRNEQYF. The CDR3 DNA follows: TGTGCCAGTAGCGAGACCGGACAAAGAAACGAGCAGTACTTC.

This chain links TRBV6-5 with TRBJ1-1; 7 bases fit TRBD1. Unmatched junction bases numbered 13, after V lost 5 bases and J lost 4 bases. CDR1 and CDR2 (germline): MNHEY, SVGAGI. The CDR3 consists of 16 residues. CDR3 DNA: TGTGCCAGCAGTAACCGACAGGGCTGGGCCATCACTGAAGCTTTCTTT. Protein product: CASSNRQGWAITEAFF.

This clonotype appeared many times. The chain uses TRBV25-1 and TRBJ1-1; D unresolved. Germline-derived CDR1 and CDR2 are MGHDK and SYGVNS. V was pared by 2 bases and J by 1 base, with 5 bases between. The CDR3 extends over 13 amino acids. CDR3 in DNA: TGTGCCAGCAGTGAAGGAAGGAACACTGAAGCTTTCTTT. This translates into CASSEGRNTEAFF.